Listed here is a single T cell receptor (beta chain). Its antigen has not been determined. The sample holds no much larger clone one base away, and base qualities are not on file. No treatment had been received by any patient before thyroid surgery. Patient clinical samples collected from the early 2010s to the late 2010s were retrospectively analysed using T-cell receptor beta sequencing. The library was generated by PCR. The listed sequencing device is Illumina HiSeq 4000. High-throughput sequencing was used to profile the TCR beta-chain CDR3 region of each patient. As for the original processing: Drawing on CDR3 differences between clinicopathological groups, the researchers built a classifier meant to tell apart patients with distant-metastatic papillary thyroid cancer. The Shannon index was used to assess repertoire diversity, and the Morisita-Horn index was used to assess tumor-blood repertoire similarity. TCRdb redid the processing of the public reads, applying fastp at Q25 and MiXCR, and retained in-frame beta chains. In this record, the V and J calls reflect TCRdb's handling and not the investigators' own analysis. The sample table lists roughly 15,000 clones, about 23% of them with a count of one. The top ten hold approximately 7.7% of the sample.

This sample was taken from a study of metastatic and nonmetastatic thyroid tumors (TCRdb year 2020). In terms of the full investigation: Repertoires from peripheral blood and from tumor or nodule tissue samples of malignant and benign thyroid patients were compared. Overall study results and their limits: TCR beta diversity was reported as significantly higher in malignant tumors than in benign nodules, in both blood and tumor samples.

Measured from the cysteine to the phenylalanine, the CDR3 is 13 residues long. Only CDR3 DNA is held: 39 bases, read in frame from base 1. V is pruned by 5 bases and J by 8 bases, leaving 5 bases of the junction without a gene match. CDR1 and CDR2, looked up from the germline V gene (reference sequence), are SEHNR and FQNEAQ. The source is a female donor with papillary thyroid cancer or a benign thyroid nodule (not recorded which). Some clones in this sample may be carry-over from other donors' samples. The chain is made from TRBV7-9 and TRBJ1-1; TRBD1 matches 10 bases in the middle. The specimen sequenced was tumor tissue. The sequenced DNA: TGTGCCAGCAGCGTAGACAGGGGGCGCGAAGCTTTCTTT. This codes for CASSVDRGREAFF.